This T cell receptor (beta chain) is from a study of post-analysis software for immune sequencing data. About the research overall: Courses of disease covered relapsing-remitting, secondary progressive and progressive-relapsing multiple sclerosis.

A few counts support this clonotype. Its target is not known. Presence of unique molecular identifiers characterized the TCR beta cDNA libraries. It was from roughly 1.1 to 9.2 million T cells that some 500,000 cDNA molecules came. TCRdb recomputed calls from the PCR reads with MiXCR, one row per CDR3 protein. The profile shows a few hundred thousand distinct CDR3 sequences, around a third of them singletons. General study findings and limits: Multiple sclerosis was associated with a significant reduction in normalized Chao1 diversity relative to controls. Elevated frequency relative to controls characterized 4 or 5 TRBV segments in patients, TRBV5-6, TRBV5-1 and TRBV20-1 among them.

Germline V gene lookup returns CDR1 DFQATT and CDR2 SNEGSKA (reference sequence). With 0 bases clipped from V and 5 bases from J, the junction kept 3 bases outside the gene matches. This CDR3 has 15 amino acids. The sequenced sample consisted of blood. This receptor was identified in a girl aged 2 to 17 with multiple sclerosis. The chain employs TRBV20-1 and TRBJ2-5, with TRBD2 matching over 13 bases. This CDR3 is CSARETSGGRETQYF. DNA for the CDR3: TGCAGTGCTAGAGAGACTAGCGGGGGGAGGGAGACCCAGTACTTC.